This TCR beta chain was found in a study of blood T cell repertoires in COVID-19. Study-wide context: COVID-19 samples collected from the United States, Italy and Spain covered acute and convalescent phases. T cells, B-cell-depleted T cells, or PBMCs supplied cDNA or gDNA.

Recruitment covered 20 to 25 US areas and drew participants whose ages spanned about 18 to 95 years. Donors in Cohort 3 counted as recovered after two negative PCRs, clearance, or symptom resolution. The length of the CDR3 is 19 residues. Germline assignment: CDR1 MGHRA and CDR2 YSYEKL. V was cut by 4 bases and J by 2 bases, with 24 bases left in between. Libraries were prepared by immunoSEQ multiplex PCR; TCRdb keeps only in-frame clonotypes and omits some of them. The repertoire holds under 300,000 clones, with 80% to 85% as singletons. The chain joins TRBV4-1 to TRBJ2-1; possibly TRBD2 for D (6 bases). The clonotype comes from a man in his fifties or sixties who had recovered from COVID-19. Source material: PBMCs or T cells enriched from blood (not recorded which). DNA for the CDR3: TGCGCCAGCAGCCGCCTAAACAGGCCCGGGAGCCTACCCTACAATGAGCAGTTCTTC. Translated, it gives CASSRLNRPGSLPYNEQFF.